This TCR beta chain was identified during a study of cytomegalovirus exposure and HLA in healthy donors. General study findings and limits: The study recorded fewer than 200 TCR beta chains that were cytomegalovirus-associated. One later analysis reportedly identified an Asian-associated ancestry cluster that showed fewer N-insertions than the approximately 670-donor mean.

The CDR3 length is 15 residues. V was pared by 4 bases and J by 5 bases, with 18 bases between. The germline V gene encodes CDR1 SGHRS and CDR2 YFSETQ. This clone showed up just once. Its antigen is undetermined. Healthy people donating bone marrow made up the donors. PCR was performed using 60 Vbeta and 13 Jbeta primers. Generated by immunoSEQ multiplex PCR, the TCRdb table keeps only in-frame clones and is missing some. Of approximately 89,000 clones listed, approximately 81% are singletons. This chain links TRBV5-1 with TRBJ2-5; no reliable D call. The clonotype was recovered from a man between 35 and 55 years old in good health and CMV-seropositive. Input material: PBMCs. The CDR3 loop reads CASSTIKPGMETQYF. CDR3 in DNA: TGCGCCAGCAGCACAATCAAGCCGGGTATGGAGACCCAGTACTTC.